This T cell receptor beta chain was sequenced for a study of vaccination and CD4 T cells after COVID-19. Across the whole study: For post-vaccine samples, collection took place a median roughly 76 days after dose two, ranging from 14 to 241. Study-level points and caveats: SARS-CoV-2-reactive clonotype medians increased from about 20 to 38, not significantly.

This clonotype has a handful of counts. Its specificity is not known. Sequenced with the Oncomine TCR Beta short-read assay was DNA taken from cultured CD4+ T cells. Extraction of genomic DNA was performed on cultured CD4+ T cells. TCRdb redid the calling of the PCR reads with MiXCR, one entry per CDR3 protein. The profile covers around 15,000 distinct CDR3 sequences, with approximately 72% appearing a single time and 8.5% to 10% taken by the ten largest. Documented treatment: roughly 11-day PBMC culture with coronavirus spike peptide pools or control peptides (ViraFEST assay). The authors cultured 1.5 million to 2 million PBMCs per well with 8.5 to 10 IU/ml IL-2 and 7.5 to 10 ug/ml peptide pools. V was pared by 5 bases and J by 0 bases, with 7 bases of the junction left unmatched. The CDR3 consists of 18 residues.

The chain carries TRBV12-3 or TRBV12-4 and TRBJ1-6, with 10 bases that match TRBD1. The clonotype originates from a human donor who received a COVID-19 vaccine. The sequencing here drew on CD4+ T cells from blood, cultured in vitro, taken after SARS-CoV-2 vaccination. CDR3 in amino acids: CASSRTGGWSSYNSPLHF. CDR3 bases: TGTGCCAGCAGTAGGACAGGGGGTTGGAGCTCCTATAATTCACCCCTCCACTTT.